The 23 T cell receptor beta chains in this list originate from one sample, sequenced in a study of T cell responses to AZD1222 COVID-19 vaccine. The method was immunoSEQ multiplex PCR; TCRdb's version includes in-frame clones alone and lacks a portion of them. The repertoire holds 130,000 or so clones, around 87% seen once, with under 3.5% in the top ten. The sample was peripheral blood, taken on day 0 of AZD1222 vaccination. The source is an adult in good health.

V is TRBV7-2 and J is TRBJ2-7; D not certain. V was pared by 5 bases and J by 2 bases, with 13 bases between. Germline V lookup: CDR1 SGHTA, CDR2 FQGNSA. The CDR3 runs 14 residues. Here the CDR3 DNA reads TGTGCCAGCAGCATAAGAGGCCAGGCCTACGAGCAGTACTTC. This codes for CASSIRGQAYEQYF.

The chain employs TRBV27 and TRBJ2-1; 7 positions agree with TRBD1. This CDR3 is 15 amino acids long. With V trimmed by 5 bases and J by 0 bases, 4 bases remained unmatched. Germline CDR1 reads MNHEY; CDR2 reads SMNVEV (reference sequence). The CDR3 DNA sequence: TGTGCCAGCAGTCCCCGGGACAGCTCCTACAATGAGCAGTTCTTC. Translating it yields CASSPRDSSYNEQFF.

The chain carries TRBV9 and TRBJ1-6, with TRBD1 as a possible D gene (6 bases). Trimming cost V 3 bases and J 1 base, with 8 bases left between them. Germline lookup yields CDR1 SGDLS and CDR2 YYNGEE. The CDR3 spans 15 residues. The CDR3 coding sequence is TGTGCCAGCAGCGCAACAGGGTCCTATAATTCACCCCTCCACTTT. This translates into CASSATGSYNSPLHF.

This rearrangement joins TRBV7-9 to TRBJ1-1; D remains ambiguous. Trimming cost V 1 base and J 3 bases, with 9 bases left between them. The CDR3 loop spans 14 amino acids. Germline V gene sequence: CDR1 SEHNR, CDR2 FQNEAQ (reference sequence). The CDR3 DNA sequence: TGTGCCAGCAGCTTAGGGCGGGGAGACACTGAAGCTTTCTTT. Translation: CASSLGRGDTEAFF.

This rearrangement joins TRBV7-9 to TRBJ1-1; D is ambiguous. This CDR3 region has 13 residues. The V end was cut by 3 bases, the J end by 1 base, with 6 bases between. CDR1 and CDR2 (germline): SEHNR, FQNEAQ (reference sequence). The CDR3 sequence is CASSFGPNTEAFF. CDR3 bases: TGTGCCAGCAGCTTTGGACCGAACACTGAAGCTTTCTTT.

J is TRBJ2-5 and V is TRBV24-1, with D possibly matching TRBD2 (6 bases). Germline V CDR1 and CDR2: KGHDR, SFDVKD. V was pared by 3 bases and J by 4 bases, with 17 bases between. The length of the CDR3 is 16 residues. For the CDR3, the DNA is TGTGCCACCAGTGATAAGAGGGGACTTGGGAGAGAGACCCAGTACTTC. Its translation: CATSDKRGLGRETQYF.

The J gene is TRBJ2-5, the V gene TRBV5-1; tentatively, D is TRBD1 (5 bases). The germline V gene encodes CDR1 SGHRS and CDR2 YFSETQ. V gave up 0 bases and J gave up 6 bases, with 15 bases separating them. The CDR3 consists of 15 residues. The CDR3 nucleotides read TGCGCCAGCAGCTTGGTTTCAGGGAATCTACAGACCCAGTACTTC. Translating gives CASSLVSGNLQTQYF.

The genes are TRBV9 and TRBJ1-2; D may be TRBD1 (5 bases). The CDR3 is made up of 13 amino acids. V lost 4 bases and J 5 bases, leaving 12 bases between the germline ends. Germline CDR1 is SGDLS and CDR2 is YYNGEE. The CDR3 is CASSSRWGYGYTF. The CDR3 DNA reads TGTGCCAGCAGCTCAAGGTGGGGGTATGGCTACACCTTC. Combining the CDR3 with reference TRBV9 and TRBJ1-2 gives the whole variable domain DSGVTQTPKHLITATGQRVTLRCSPRSGDLSVYWYQQSLDQGLQFLIQYYNGEERAKGNILERFSAQQFPDLHSELNLSSLELGDSALYFCASSSRWGYGYTFGSGTRLTVV.

The chain employs TRBV21-1 and TRBJ1-2; the DNA was not compared with TRBD1, the D call given in the table. TRBV21-1 is reported as a pseudogene. The CDR3 is 20 amino acids. CDR3 protein: CASSKTYCLGWTEHHYGYTF. The CDR3 nucleotides are TGTGCCAGCAGCAAAACCTATTGCTTGGGATGGACAGAGCATCACTATGGCTACACCTTC.

The gene calls are TRBV13 and TRBJ2-2, with no clear D. The CDR3 contains 16 residues. Germline assignment: CDR1 PRHDT and CDR2 FYEKMQ (reference sequence). The germline V and J ends were trimmed by 4 bases and 0 bases, with 12 bases remaining between them. CDR3 nucleotide sequence: TGTGCCAGCAGCTCCTCACCGGGCGCGAACACCGGGGAGCTGTTTTTT. As protein: CASSSSPGANTGELFF.

The chain recombines TRBV28 with TRBJ2-2, with 11 bases that match TRBD1. The V and J ends lost 5 bases and 8 bases, in that order; junction bases with no gene match: 4. The germline gives CDR1 MDHEN, CDR2 SYDVKM. CDR3 length: 14 residues. The CDR3 region has the DNA TGTGCCAGCAGTGTGGGACAGGGGGTAGGGGAGCTGTTTTTT. It translates to CASSVGQGVGELFF.

This clone occurred once. The chain joins TRBV5-1 to TRBJ2-7; D is uncertain. Deletions cut 4 bases from V and 3 bases from J, with 8 bases between. The germline gives CDR1 SGHRS, CDR2 YFSETQ. The CDR3 loop spans 12 amino acids. The CDR3 bases are TGCGCCAGCAGCCCTGGAAGCTACGAGCAGTACTTC. This sequence encodes CASSPGSYEQYF.

This chain connects TRBV5-5 to TRBJ2-5, with D perhaps matching TRBD1 or TRBD2 (5 bases each). CDR3 size: 13 residues. Trimming took off 0 bases at V and 5 bases at J, with 8 bases between the two ends. CDR1 and CDR2 from the germline V gene are SGHKS and YYEKEE (reference sequence). Here the CDR3 reads CASSLAGTETQYF. The CDR3 DNA sequence: TGTGCCAGCAGCTTGGCGGGGACGGAGACCCAGTACTTC. Full variable domain (rest looked up from reference TRBV5-5 and TRBJ2-5): DAGVTQSPTHLIKTRGQQVTLRCSPISGHKSVSWYQQVLGQGPQFIFQYYEKEERGRGNFPDRFSARQFPNYSSELNVNALLLGDSALYLCASSLAGTETQYFGPGTRLLVL.

V and J are TRBV30 and TRBJ1-1, with D uncertain. V was clipped by 4 bases and J by 1 base, with 19 bases between them. CDR1 and CDR2 from the germline V gene are GTSNPN and SVGIG (reference sequence). This CDR3 region has 16 residues. For the CDR3, the DNA is TGTGCCTGGACTCCCGCCGAGACACACAAGAACACTGAAGCTTTCTTT. This codes for CAWTPAETHKNTEAFF.

The chain couples TRBV11-1 to TRBJ2-5; 10 nucleotides agree with TRBD2. CDR1 is SGHAT, CDR2 FQDESV, per germline (reference sequence). Trimming at V came to 3 bases and at J to 5 bases, leaving 6 bases not matched to a gene. This CDR3 contains 15 residues. The CDR3 nucleotides read TGTGCCAGCAGCTTCACGCTAGCGGGGGATGAGACCCAGTACTTC. This translates into CASSFTLAGDETQYF.

This clone was seen a single time. The V and J genes are TRBV5-1 and TRBJ1-1, with 9 bases matching TRBD1. Germline CDR1 is SGHRS and CDR2 is YFSETQ. This CDR3 spans 18 amino acids. V lost 4 bases and J lost 4; bases outside the gene matches: 17. The CDR3 reads CASSRHGTGTNSFTEAFF. As DNA, the CDR3 is TGCGCCAGCAGCCGACATGGGACAGGGACGAACTCATTCACTGAAGCTTTCTTT.

The chain is built from TRBV28 and TRBJ1-4; maybe TRBD1 (6 bases). Germline assignment: CDR1 MDHEN and CDR2 SYDVKM. V gave up 4 bases and J gave up 5 bases, with 11 bases separating them. This CDR3 is 14 amino acids long. Here the CDR3 reads CASSWVQGNEKLFF. In nucleotides, the CDR3 is TGTGCCAGCAGTTGGGTACAGGGAAATGAAAAACTGTTTTTT.

The chain couples TRBV5-8 to TRBJ1-6; a weak D match, TRBD1 (5 bases). Germline CDR1 SGHTS, CDR2 YDEGEE. The CDR3 is made up of 15 amino acids. The ends were cut back, 0 bases at V and 7 bases at J, with 11 bases in the middle. In nucleotides, the CDR3 is TGTGCCAGCAGCTTGGTGGGACGGAGCAATTCACCCCTCCACTTT. It yields the protein CASSLVGRSNSPLHF. Complete variable domain (other parts from reference TRBV5-8 and TRBJ1-6): EAGVTQSPTHLIKTRGQQATLRCSPISGHTSVYWYQQALGLGLQFLLWYDEGEERNRGNFPPRFSGRQFPNYSSELNVNALELEDSALYLCASSLVGRSNSPLHFGNGTRLTVT.

The genes are TRBV7-6 and TRBJ2-5; 10 positions agree with TRBD1. Germline V gives CDR1 SGHVS, CDR2 FNYEAQ. This CDR3 comprises 14 residues. Trimming removed 5 bases from V and 5 bases from J; junction bases left unmatched: 5. The CDR3 reads CASSDRGRAETQYF. DNA of the CDR3: TGTGCCAGCAGCGACAGGGGGCGGGCGGAGACCCAGTACTTC. The whole variable domain, remainder taken from reference TRBV7-6 and TRBJ2-5, is GAGVSQSPRYKVTKRGQDVALRCDPISGHVSLYWYRQALGQGPEFLTYFNYEAQQDKSGLPNDRFSAERPEGSISTLTIQRTEQRDSAMYRCASSDRGRAETQYFGPGTRLLVL.

This clone was counted between two and nine times. The chain recombines TRBV5-5 with TRBJ1-6; D call uncertain. CDR1 and CDR2 from the germline V gene are SGHKS and YYEKEE (reference sequence). CDR3 length equals 14 residues. V was pared by 0 bases and J by 5 bases, with 6 bases between. CDR3 protein: CASSLDTNNSPLHF. The CDR3 coding sequence is TGTGCCAGCAGCTTGGACACGAATAATTCACCCCTCCACTTT.

CDR3: CASAPRGLDSGNTIYF. Written as DNA, the CDR3 is TGTGCCAGTGCCCCCAGGGGCCTCGACTCTGGAAACACCATATATTTT. V gene TRBV19 combines with J gene TRBJ1-3, with a tentative D call TRBD1 (6 bases). The CDR3 has 16 amino acids. Germline V gene sequence: CDR1 LNHDA, CDR2 SQIVND (reference sequence). V gave up 8 bases and J gave up 0 bases, with 17 bases separating them.

This sequence joins TRBV2 and TRBJ2-5; unclear D gene. The ends were cut back, 2 bases at V and 5 bases at J, with 3 bases in the middle. Germline V lookup: CDR1 SNHLY, CDR2 FYNNEI. The CDR3 is made up of 11 amino acids. The CDR3 reads CASSERETQYF. The CDR3 bases are TGTGCCAGCAGTGAAAGGGAGACCCAGTACTTC.

The rearrangement joins TRBV9 to TRBJ1-4; D gene unclear. This CDR3 region has 15 residues. Looked up from germline, CDR1 is SGDLS and CDR2 is YYNGEE. V was trimmed by 4 bases and J by 6 bases, leaving 16 bases between them. CDR3 sequence (DNA): TGTGCCAGCAGCCCGGACGGGGAGGATCATGAAAAACTGTTTTTT. It is translated as CASSPDGEDHEKLFF.